Below, one TCR beta chain is given with its context. This entry belongs to a study of OX40 agonist ivuxolimab in advanced cancers. As for the study in general: Participants, roughly 80% male, averaged around 60 years of age, ranging from about 23 to 85.

CDR3 length equals 14 residues. Trimming shortened V by 2 bases and J by 3 bases, and 10 bases separated the two germline ends. CDR1 and CDR2 (germline): MGHDK, SYGVNS. TCRdb's table, derived via immunoSEQ multiplex PCR, lists solely in-frame clones and lacks some. The sample shows almost 85,000 clones, 94% of them seen only once. V gene TRBV25-1 combines with J gene TRBJ1-1; D is unclear. This TCR derives from an adult with an advanced solid tumor such as melanoma, head and neck, liver or kidney cancer. This specimen was CD4+ or CD8+ T cells sorted from blood, taken in a trial of the OX40 agonist ivuxolimab. The CDR3 nucleotides are TGTGCCAGCAGTGAACTGGACGGTTACACTGAAGCTTTCTTT. It is translated as CASSELDGYTEAFF.